Following are 25 T cell receptor beta chains from one sample sequenced in a study of metastatic and nonmetastatic thyroid tumors. None of the patients had undergone any treatment ahead of thyroid surgery. Using MiXCR, TCRdb reanalyzed the PCR reads. The table lists just over 70,000 clones, roughly 18% of them singletons, with 9.5% to 15% in the top ten. The specimen sequenced was blood. These receptors were obtained from a female donor with papillary thyroid cancer or a benign thyroid nodule (not recorded which). Some clones in this sample may be carry-over from other donors' samples.

This clone was recorded at least ten times. The chain links TRBV19 to TRBJ1-3, with a possible D match to TRBD1 (6 bases). The CDR3 has 14 residues. Trimming shortened V by 8 bases and J by 0 bases, and 11 bases separated the two germline ends. Per the germline V gene, CDR1 is LNHDA and CDR2 is SQIVND (reference sequence). The CDR3, as DNA: TGTGCCAGTTCCCGGGACAACTCTGGAAACACCATATATTTT. Protein: CASSRDNSGNTIYF.

The chain combines TRBV6-4 with TRBJ2-2; TRBD1 matches 7 bases. The CDR3 spans 13 residues. Germline-derived CDR1 and CDR2 are MRHNA and SNTAGT. V was pared by 8 bases and J by 4 bases, with 4 bases of the junction left unmatched. The CDR3 is CASSTGATGELFF. The CDR3 region has the DNA TGTGCCAGCTCCACAGGGGCCACCGGGGAGCTGTTTTTT.

With regard to this clone: A much larger clone lies a single base off, so this may be a read error. The chain carries TRBV14 and TRBJ2-1, with 7 bases fitting TRBD2. CDR1 and CDR2 from the germline V gene are SGHDN and FVKESK. This CDR3 has 15 residues. V lost 7 bases, J lost 3 bases, and 9 bases stayed unmatched. The CDR3 spells CASIPLSGIYNEQFF. The CDR3 DNA follows: TGTGCCAGCATCCCCCTAAGCGGGATCTACAATGAGCAGTTCTTC. The full variable domain, completed using reference TRBV14 and TRBJ2-1, is EAGVTQFPSHSVIEKGQTVTLRCDPISGHDNLYWYRRVMGKEIKFLLHFVKESKQDESGMPNNRFLAERTGGTYSTLKVQPAELEDSGVYFCASIPLSGIYNEQFFGPGTRLTVL.

The sample holds many counts of this clone. This rearrangement joins TRBV4-1 to TRBJ2-1; TRBD1 aligns across 7 bases. Germline trimming cut 4 bases from V and 1 base from J; bases unmatched to any gene: 4. The CDR3 runs 15 residues. Germline-derived CDR1 and CDR2 are MGHRA and YSYEKL. The chain's CDR3 is CASSLYRGSYNEQFF. The CDR3 nucleotides read TGCGCCAGCAGCCTGTACAGGGGTTCCTACAATGAGCAGTTCTTC.

The rearrangement joins TRBV19 to TRBJ2-3, with 7 bases that match TRBD2. The CDR3 has 18 residues. CDR1 LNHDA and CDR2 SQIVND come from the germline V gene (reference sequence). The ends lost 0 bases at V and 5 bases at J; junction bases unmatched: 14. The DNA of the CDR3 is TGTGCCAGTAGTATAGATATGGCGGGAGTCGGTTTTGGAGATACGCAGTATTTT. Translated: CASSIDMAGVGFGDTQYF.

V usage is TRBV24-1 and J usage is TRBJ2-5; 8 nucleotides align to TRBD1. V was pared by 3 bases and J by 6 bases, with 5 bases of the junction left unmatched. This CDR3 has 14 amino acids. Per the germline V gene, CDR1 is KGHDR and CDR2 is SFDVKD. In DNA form, the CDR3 reads TGTGCCACCAGTGATGATGACAGGGGAAAGACCCAGTACTTC. It codes for CATSDDDRGKTQYF.

The chain combines TRBV6-1 with TRBJ1-6; no reliable D call. Germline CDR1 reads MNHNS; CDR2 reads SASEGT. Between the trimmed V and J ends, which lost 7 bases and 5 bases, there was a span of 12 bases. This CDR3 contains 14 residues. CDR3 amino acids: CASKADPNNSPLHF. CDR3 in DNA: TGTGCCAGCAAGGCGGATCCCAATAATTCACCCCTCCACTTT.

This clone was detected a few times. The chain couples TRBV6-5 to TRBJ2-7; D is uncertain. Trimming cost V 0 bases and J 3 bases, with 12 bases left between them. This CDR3 region has 15 residues. In germline, CDR1 is MNHEY, CDR2 SVGAGI. The chain's CDR3 is CASSYSKSANYEQYF. The CDR3 region has the DNA TGTGCCAGCAGTTACTCTAAGTCCGCCAACTACGAGCAGTACTTC.

This clone was seen ten or more times. The rearrangement links TRBV6-6 to TRBJ2-1, with D perhaps assigned TRBD1 or TRBD2 (5 bases each). The length of the CDR3 is 12 residues. Trimming removed 2 bases at V and 6 bases at J, with 5 bases between. Per germline, CDR1 MNHNY and CDR2 SVGAGI (reference sequence). In DNA form, the CDR3 reads TGTGCCAGCAGTTACGGGGGCAATGAGCAGTTCTTC. Translating it yields CASSYGGNEQFF.

This clone was observed at least ten times. The gene calls are TRBV6-1 and TRBJ2-1; a possible D gene is TRBD1 (5 bases). The CDR3 consists of 12 residues. Trimming shortened V by 6 bases and J by 8 bases, and 11 bases separated the two germline ends. Looked up from germline, CDR1 is MNHNS and CDR2 is SASEGT. The CDR3 nucleotides read TGTGCCAGCAGAGACCAGGGCCATGAGCAGTTCTTC. It translates to CASRDQGHEQFF.

This clone was observed many times. The chain carries TRBV3-1 and TRBJ1-5; no clear D. Germline loops: CDR1 LGHDT, CDR2 YNNKEL (reference sequence). The CDR3 has 14 residues. V was cut by 4 bases and J by 4 bases, with 11 bases left in between. This CDR3 is CASSLGRQNQPQHF. The CDR3 nucleotides are TGTGCCAGCAGCCTTGGACGGCAAAATCAGCCCCAGCATTTT.

Worth noting for this clone: This may be a read error, as it is one base from a much larger clone. The CDR3 reads CASGRQVSDTQYF. For the CDR3, the DNA is TGTGCCAGCGGACGACAGGTATCAGATACGCAGTATTTT. The chain is built from TRBV7-2 and TRBJ2-3; weak D call: TRBD1 (6 bases). The ends were cut back, 8 bases at V and 4 bases at J, with 13 bases in the middle. The CDR3 covers 13 residues. CDR1 and CDR2 from the germline V gene are SGHTA and FQGNSA. Full variable domain (outside the CDR3, taken from reference TRBV7-2 and TRBJ2-3): GAGVSQSPSNKVTEKGKDVELRCDPISGHTALYWYRQSLGQGLEFLIYFQGNSAPDKSGLPSDRFSAERTGGSVSTLTIQRTQQEDSAVYLCASGRQVSDTQYFGPGTRLTVL.

This clone showed up many times. The CDR3 sequence: CASSGTGGLNGRIAGELFF. CDR3 DNA: TGTGCCAGCAGTGGGACAGGGGGCTTGAACGGGAGAATCGCCGGGGAGCTGTTTTTT. The rearrangement links TRBV2 to TRBJ2-2; 11 bases align to TRBD1. The CDR3 has 19 amino acids. V lost 4 bases and J lost 6; bases outside the gene matches: 16. CDR1 and CDR2 from the germline V gene are SNHLY and FYNNEI.

This rearrangement joins TRBV10-2 to TRBJ2-7; 8 nucleotides line up with TRBD1. Germline V CDR1 and CDR2: WSHSY, SAAADI. V dropped 7 bases and J dropped 6; count of bases not matched to a gene: 11. The CDR3 extends over 14 amino acids. The CDR3 DNA sequence: TGCGCCAGCAAGCCGGGACAGGCGTGGGGCGAGCAGTACTTC. Translating gives CASKPGQAWGEQYF.

This clone has ten or more counts. This chain joins TRBV5-1 and TRBJ2-7; D may match TRBD1 or TRBD2 (5 bases each). Germline CDR1 is SGHRS and CDR2 is YFSETQ. V lost 3 bases and J lost 5, with 9 bases in between. The CDR3 covers 12 residues. The CDR3 spells CASSWGSDEQYF. The CDR3 coding sequence is TGCGCCAGCAGCTGGGGGAGCGACGAGCAGTACTTC.

Ten or more counts support this clone. The chain is built from TRBV10-3 and TRBJ1-1, with a possible D match to TRBD1 (5 bases). Germline V lookup: CDR1 ENHRY, CDR2 SYGVKD. The V end was cut by 0 bases, the J end by 8 bases, with 13 bases between. The CDR3 consists of 14 residues. DNA for the CDR3: TGTGCCATCAGTGAGTCGATGGGGGGAAGGGAAGCTTTCTTT. As protein: CAISESMGGREAFF.

There are many counts of this clone. The chain recombines TRBV27 with TRBJ2-1, with a weak D call TRBD2 (5 bases). Trimming left V 6 bases short and J 7 bases short, with 16 bases between. The CDR3 spans 14 residues. Looked up from germline, CDR1 is MNHEY and CDR2 is SMNVEV (reference sequence). CDR3 nucleotide sequence: TGTGCCAGCAGGCCCGAGGACTCATGGAATGAGCAGTTCTTC. The encoded protein is CASRPEDSWNEQFF.

This clone was counted many times. This sequence joins TRBV29-1 and TRBJ1-3; 7 nucleotides match TRBD1. CDR3 length: 12 residues. V gave up 7 bases and J gave up 5 bases; unmatched junction bases: 5. Germline V gives CDR1 SQVTM, CDR2 ANQGSEA. CDR3 coding DNA: TGCAGCGCGTGGACAGGTCGAAACACCATATATTTT. It codes for CSAWTGRNTIYF. The whole variable domain, remainder taken from reference TRBV29-1 and TRBJ1-3, is SAVISQKPSRDICQRGTSLTIQCQVDSQVTMMFWYRQQPGQSLTLIATANQGSEATYESGFVIDKFPISRPNLTFSTLTVSNMSPEDSSIYLCSAWTGRNTIYFGEGSWLTVV.

This clone was detected many times. V gene TRBV7-2 combines with J gene TRBJ1-2; D call uncertain. The V end was cut by 1 base, the J end by 5 bases, with 17 bases between. The CDR3 contains 16 residues. Looked up from germline, CDR1 is SGHTA and CDR2 is FQGNSA. This CDR3 reads CASSLGPQEVIYGYTF. The CDR3 region has the DNA TGTGCCAGCAGCTTAGGGCCCCAAGAAGTAATTTATGGCTACACCTTC.

This clone was picked up many times. The genes are TRBV6-1 and TRBJ2-5; 11 nucleotides match TRBD2. From germline, CDR1 is MNHNS and CDR2 SASEGT. CDR3 length: 17 residues. The trim removed 5 bases at V and 2 bases at J, leaving 10 bases unmatched. The CDR3 sequence is CASSPTTSGGIQETQYF. CDR3 sequence (DNA): TGTGCCAGCAGTCCGACCACTAGCGGGGGAATTCAAGAGACCCAGTACTTC.

This clone showed up just a few times. The chain uses TRBV12-3 or TRBV12-4 and TRBJ2-1, with D possibly matching TRBD1 (5 bases). CDR3 length equals 11 residues. The V gene lost 6 bases and the J gene lost 5 bases, with 5 bases spanning the gap. The CDR3 coding sequence is TGTGCCAGCAGAGGGGACAATGAGCAGTTCTTC. This encodes CASRGDNEQFF.

This clone has more than one count but fewer than ten. This chain connects TRBV5-1 to TRBJ2-7; 12 positions match TRBD1. The CDR3 runs 16 residues. Trimming at V came to 0 bases and at J to 7 bases, leaving 8 bases not matched to a gene. Germline loops: CDR1 SGHRS, CDR2 YFSETQ. The CDR3 loop reads CASSLEGTGGDGEQYF. The CDR3 DNA reads TGCGCCAGCAGCTTGGAGGGGACAGGGGGCGATGGGGAGCAGTACTTC.

This clone came up many times. The chain has TRBV13 and TRBJ1-1, with D perhaps matching TRBD1 (6 bases). This CDR3 has 15 residues. The germline gives CDR1 PRHDT, CDR2 FYEKMQ (reference sequence). Trimming removed 4 bases at V and 4 bases at J, with 16 bases between. The CDR3 DNA sequence: TGTGCCAGCAGCTCCCACAGGGCCCTTGGCACTGAAGCTTTCTTT. Its translation: CASSSHRALGTEAFF.

This clone came up many times. The chain recombines TRBV6-1 with TRBJ2-7, with D possibly called TRBD1 or TRBD2 (5 bases each). Germline-derived CDR1 and CDR2 are MNHNS and SASEGT. This CDR3 is 16 amino acids long. The V end lost 7 bases, the J end lost 6 bases, and 25 bases lay between the germline ends. CDR3 DNA sequence: TGTGCCAGCAAACACACAGCCGGGGACGGAGATGGCGAGCAGTACTTC. Its translation is CASKHTAGDGDGEQYF.

As regards this clone: A much more abundant neighbour one base away suggests this may be a read error. The sample carries other DNA sequences with the same CDR3. V usage is TRBV20-1 and J usage is TRBJ2-5; D unclear. Trimming removed 6 bases from V and 5 bases from J, with 10 bases in between. CDR1 is DFQATT and CDR2 is SNEGSKA in the germline V gene (reference sequence). This CDR3 is built from 11 residues. The CDR3 reads CSAIAGETQYF. CDR3 sequence (DNA): TGCAGTGCCATAGCTGGTGAGACCCAGTACTTC.